Below are 15 T cell receptor beta chains sequenced from a single sample in a study of response to subunit inactivated influenza vaccine. Via MiXCR, TCRdb re-called the RT-PCR reads, giving one row per CDR3 protein. The data contain 750,000 to 850,000 distinct CDR3 sequences, around 20% of them seen just once; the ten biggest clones take up approximately 10%. The sequencing used PBMCs from blood, collected roughly 5 days after vaccination. All receptors come from a man aged 50 or older who received an inactivated influenza vaccine.

The chain combines TRBV19 with TRBJ2-7; TRBD2 aligns across 12 bases. Per the germline V gene, CDR1 is LNHDA and CDR2 is SQIVND (reference sequence). The ends lost 5 bases at V and 4 bases at J; junction bases unmatched: 24. The CDR3 is made up of 21 amino acids. CDR3 sequence reads: CASSPRSSGLAGRGLRYEQYF. The CDR3 DNA sequence: TGTGCCAGTAGTCCCAGATCATCGGGACTAGCGGGCCGTGGACTTCGGTACGAGCAGTACTTC.

In its sample, this clonotype was seen many times. V usage is TRBV7-2 and J usage is TRBJ2-1; TRBD2 agrees at 14 bases. This CDR3 is built from 16 residues. Unmatched junction bases numbered 4, after V lost 5 bases and J lost 4 bases. Germline CDR1 SGHTA, CDR2 FQGNSA. The CDR3 spells CASSRGLAGGYNEQFF. CDR3 nucleotides: TGTGCCAGCAGCCGAGGACTAGCGGGGGGTTACAATGAGCAGTTCTTC.

This chain links TRBV15 with TRBJ1-4, with D possibly TRBD1 on 5 matching bases. V lost 0 bases and J 8 bases, leaving 7 bases between the germline ends. CDR3 length: 13 residues. The germline V gene has CDR1 LNHNV and CDR2 YYDKDF (reference sequence). The DNA for the CDR3 is TGTGCCACCAGCAGAGATTGGGGGGAAAAACTGTTTTTT. It codes for CATSRDWGEKLFF.

This clonotype has a handful of counts. The chain couples TRBV5-1 to TRBJ1-2; D may be TRBD1 (6 bases). This CDR3 contains 14 residues. Trimming shortened V by 3 bases and J by 2 bases, and 11 bases separated the two germline ends. Germline V gene data show CDR1 as SGHRS and CDR2 as YFSETQ. As DNA, the CDR3 is TGCGCCAGCAGCTACGACGGGGGCAACTATGGCTACACCTTC. It is translated as CASSYDGGNYGYTF.

The table lists this clonotype with a few counts. The rearrangement joins TRBV29-1 to TRBJ1-2; 8 bases fit TRBD1. V was pared by 3 bases and J by 4 bases, with 13 bases of the junction left unmatched. The CDR3 extends over 16 amino acids. CDR1 and CDR2 (germline): SQVTM, ANQGSEA. CDR3 amino acids: CSVDGGQGGSGYGYTF. CDR3 nucleotide sequence: TGCAGCGTTGACGGCGGACAGGGAGGATCTGGCTATGGCTACACCTTC.

The rearrangement uses TRBV11-2 and TRBJ2-7; no firm D call. Trimming pared 1 base from V and 6 bases from J, leaving 13 bases between. Germline values: CDR1 SGHAT, CDR2 FQNNGV. The CDR3 length is 14 residues. DNA of the CDR3: TGTGCCAGCAGCTTAGGCCCTAACGCCGGCGAGCAGTACTTC. Translated, it gives CASSLGPNAGEQYF.

In its sample, this clonotype was seen a few times. The rearrangement uses TRBV6-5 and TRBJ2-7; TRBD2 agrees at 8 bases. This CDR3 has 16 residues. Germline V gene data show CDR1 as MNHEY and CDR2 as SVGAGI. V gave up 5 bases and J gave up 0 bases; unmatched junction bases: 9. CDR3 nucleotide sequence: TGTGCCAGCAGTCACCGAAGCGGGAGTGTCTCCTACGAGCAGTACTTC. Its translation is CASSHRSGSVSYEQYF.

This clonotype has only a few counts. The chain links TRBV5-5 to TRBJ2-2, with TRBD2 identical over 11 bases. The CDR3 covers 16 residues. Germline V lookup: CDR1 SGHKS, CDR2 YYEKEE (reference sequence). Unmatched junction bases numbered 3, after V lost 4 bases and J lost 1 base. CDR3 bases: TGTGCCAGCAGCCGGGGACTAGCGGAGAACACCGGGGAGCTGTTTTTT. It yields the protein CASSRGLAENTGELFF. Drawing the rest from reference TRBV5-5 and TRBJ2-2, the complete variable domain is DAGVTQSPTHLIKTRGQQVTLRCSPISGHKSVSWYQQVLGQGPQFIFQYYEKEERGRGNFPDRFSARQFPNYSSELNVNALLLGDSALYLCASSRGLAENTGELFFGEGSRLTVL.

This clonotype was observed at least ten times. The chain combines TRBV29-1 with TRBJ2-1; D is perhaps TRBD1 (6 bases). Germline CDR1 SQVTM, CDR2 ANQGSEA. The CDR3 covers 14 residues. V lost 4 bases and J 7 bases, leaving 17 bases between the germline ends. In DNA, the CDR3 is TGCAGCGTTGTTACAGGGCCCTGGCGGAATGAGCAGTTCTTC. Translated, it gives CSVVTGPWRNEQFF.

This clonotype was recorded at least ten times. The chain uses TRBV27 and TRBJ1-5; no clear D gene. Trimming took 0 bases from V and 0 from J, leaving 9 bases between them. The CDR3 covers 16 residues. Germline CDR1 MNHEY, CDR2 SMNVEV (reference sequence). The CDR3 protein is CASSLSSRYSNQPQHF. CDR3 coding DNA: TGTGCCAGCAGTTTATCCTCACGTTATAGCAATCAGCCCCAGCATTTT.

This clonotype has a handful of counts. The chain combines TRBV10-3 with TRBJ1-5, with unresolved D. The V and J ends lost 8 bases and 4 bases respectively, with 12 bases between them. Germline V gene data show CDR1 as ENHRY and CDR2 as SYGVKD. The CDR3 extends over 13 amino acids. CDR3: CAIAARENQPQHF. CDR3 nucleotide sequence: TGTGCCATCGCTGCTAGGGAGAATCAGCCCCAGCATTTT.

V usage is TRBV20-1 and J usage is TRBJ2-1; a possible D gene is TRBD2 (5 bases). Germline loops: CDR1 DFQATT, CDR2 SNEGSKA (reference sequence). The length of the CDR3 is 16 residues. V lost 5 bases and J lost 5, with 22 bases in between. CDR3 bases: TGCAGTGCTTCCGCCACCGATAGCGTGCGTGACAATGAGCAGTTCTTC. It yields the protein CSASATDSVRDNEQFF.

This clonotype was detected only a few times. This chain connects TRBV20-1 to TRBJ2-3; TRBD1 matches 8 bases. Germline CDR1 is DFQATT and CDR2 is SNEGSKA (reference sequence). The J segment lost 2 bases and the V segment lost 3 bases, leaving 10 bases of the junction unmatched. This CDR3 contains 16 residues. CDR3 sequence: CSARPPGQAVTDTQYF. The CDR3 DNA follows: TGCAGTGCTAGGCCTCCGGGACAGGCGGTCACAGATACGCAGTATTTT.

The chain has TRBV2 and TRBJ2-2; 8 nucleotides align to TRBD1. Trimming took 10 bases from V and 6 from J; bases not matched to a gene: 13. The CDR3 has 15 residues. The germline gives CDR1 SNHLY, CDR2 FYNNEI. The CDR3 reads CATPGAGGESGELFF. For the CDR3, the DNA is TGTGCCACCCCGGGGGCAGGGGGCGAGTCCGGGGAGCTGTTTTTT.

This clonotype came up many times. J is TRBJ1-5 and V is TRBV7-9; 10 bases line up with TRBD1. CDR1 is SEHNR and CDR2 is FQNEAQ in the germline V gene (reference sequence). Trimming cost V 4 bases and J 5 bases; bases outside gene matches: 8. The CDR3 has 16 residues. CDR3 in amino acids: CASSSSGQGGYQPQHF. The CDR3, as DNA: TGTGCCAGCAGCTCGTCAGGACAGGGGGGTTATCAGCCCCAGCATTTT.